This entry concerns a single T cell receptor beta chain. This entry is derived from a study of monozygotic twins with inflammatory bowel disease. UMIs containing a 6-nucleotide sample barcode were added via template switching. TCRdb derives one entry per CDR3 protein from the 5' RACE reads, leaving out DNA. The sample shows about 380,000 distinct CDR3 sequences, and just over 2.5% sits with its ten largest clones. Sequenced input: blood. This TCR came from a human donor with ulcerative colitis or Crohn's disease, or a healthy co-twin of an affected twin (not recorded which).

The CDR3 spells CASTSGGTNSYEQYF. The chain joins TRBV12-3 or TRBV12-4 to TRBJ2-7; the TRBD1 assignment by TCRdb is unverifiable without DNA. This CDR3 is 15 amino acids long.